This T cell receptor (beta chain) was found in a study of radiotherapy plus CTLA-4 blockade in lung cancer. General study points: In blood, after radiotherapy plus ipilimumab, tumor-derived TCR clones expanded. How blood T cell clones changed early, along with interferon-beta, reportedly forecast response best.

TCRdb's copy holds only in-frame clones and misses some; the assay was immunoSEQ multiplex PCR. This table has 100,000 or so clones, roughly 85% appearing once. The CDR3 is 13 residues long. CDR1 and CDR2 (germline): SGHVS, FQNEAQ. The V and J ends lost 3 bases and 1 base respectively, with 6 bases between them. This clone was observed a few times. Its antigen is still unknown. This material consisted of peripheral blood, taken from a patient treated with radiotherapy plus ipilimumab. The chain employs TRBV7-8 and TRBJ1-2; tentatively, D is TRBD1 (5 bases). The TCR was taken from a human donor with non-small cell lung cancer that progressed on radiotherapy plus ipilimumab. This CDR3 reads CASSLTDNYGYTF. The CDR3 nucleotides read TGTGCCAGCAGCTTGACAGATAACTATGGCTACACCTTC.